A single sample is the source of the 17 T cell receptor beta chains below, sequenced in a study of OX40 agonist ivuxolimab in advanced cancers. The assay was immunoSEQ multiplex PCR, and TCRdb's table has in-frame clones only and misses some. The data contain roughly 6,800 clones, roughly 74% of them singletons. The input for sequencing was CD4+ or CD8+ T cells sorted from blood, taken in a trial of the OX40 agonist ivuxolimab. The receptors originated from an adult with an advanced solid tumor such as melanoma, head and neck, liver or kidney cancer.

This chain links TRBV4-3 with TRBJ1-2; D remains unclear. The CDR3 is made up of 15 amino acids. Trimming removed 0 bases from V and 5 bases from J, with 13 bases in between. The germline V gene encodes CDR1 LGHNA and CDR2 YSLEER. CDR3 sequence reads: CASSQDRGSSYGYTF. The CDR3 bases are TGCGCCAGCAGCCAAGATCGGGGAAGCAGTTATGGCTACACCTTC.

V is TRBV28 and J is TRBJ2-7, with 10 bases aligning to TRBD2. The junction had 4 bases not matched to a gene; V was cut back by 3 bases and J by 5 bases. Germline V CDR1 and CDR2: MDHEN, SYDVKM. The CDR3 loop spans 14 amino acids. The CDR3 is CASSFLAGVNEQYF. The CDR3 region has the DNA TGTGCCAGCAGTTTTCTAGCGGGGGTTAACGAGCAGTACTTC.

This chain joins TRBV4-1 and TRBJ2-7, with 7 bases aligning to TRBD1. This CDR3 comprises 15 residues. Germline CDR1 is MGHRA and CDR2 is YSYEKL. Trimming at V came to 1 base and at J to 2 bases, leaving 5 bases not matched to a gene. The CDR3 bases are TGCGCCAGCAGCCAAGCGGACAGGCCAACCTACGAGCAGTACTTC. It is translated as CASSQADRPTYEQYF.

This chain links TRBV4-3 with TRBJ2-7; D is uncertain. Germline V gene sequence: CDR1 LGHNA, CDR2 YSLEER. The V end was cut by 0 bases, the J end by 0 bases, with 9 bases between. There are 15 residues in the CDR3. The DNA for the CDR3 is TGCGCCAGCAGCCAAGATAGGCACTTCTCCTACGAGCAGTACTTC. Protein sequence: CASSQDRHFSYEQYF.

This chain joins TRBV7-9 and TRBJ2-2; D is perhaps TRBD1 or TRBD2 (5 bases each). The CDR3 has 11 amino acids. Per germline, CDR1 SEHNR and CDR2 FQNEAQ (reference sequence). V lost 8 bases, J lost 5 bases, and 6 bases lay in between. The CDR3 here is CASEGTGELFF. In DNA, the CDR3 is TGTGCCAGCGAGGGGACCGGGGAGCTGTTTTTT.

J is TRBJ2-3 and V is TRBV6-6; D remains ambiguous. The CDR3 extends over 15 amino acids. Trimming removed 2 bases from V and 0 bases from J, with 9 bases in between. In germline, CDR1 is MNHNY, CDR2 SVGAGI (reference sequence). The DNA for the CDR3 is TGTGCCAGCAGTTACGACCCCGCCAGCACAGATACGCAGTATTTT. This gives the protein CASSYDPASTDTQYF.

This clone was recorded only once. The DNA of the CDR3 is TGTGCCAGCAGTGAAGAAGTGGTGGCCTATAATTCACCCCTCCACTTT. Its translation: CASSEEVVAYNSPLHF. The chain couples TRBV6-1 to TRBJ1-6; no clear D gene. The CDR3 runs to 16 residues. With 1 base removed from V and 2 bases from J, the gap between germline ends came to 9 bases. Germline V gene data show CDR1 as MNHNS and CDR2 as SASEGT.

The V call is TRBV21-1, the J call TRBJ2-1; the DNA was not used to check the table's D call, TRBD2. TRBV21-1 is a pseudogene. This CDR3 has 17 amino acids. Written as DNA, the CDR3 is TGTGCCAGCAGCAAAGAGAATCAGCGGGGGGACTACAATGAGCAGTTCTTC. Translation gives CASSKENQRGDYNEQFF.

This clone is large by share. The chain carries TRBV4-1 and TRBJ2-1; 12 bases agree with TRBD2. Germline V gene lookup returns CDR1 MGHRA and CDR2 YSYEKL. The CDR3 spans 20 residues. With 2 bases clipped from V and 1 base from J, the junction kept 12 bases outside the gene matches. CDR3: CASSQLNAASGGASYNEQFF. The CDR3 region has the DNA TGCGCCAGCAGCCAACTCAACGCGGCTAGCGGGGGGGCATCCTACAATGAGCAGTTCTTC.

This chain connects TRBV27 to TRBJ1-4; TRBD1 is a possible D gene (5 bases). CDR1 and CDR2 (germline): MNHEY, SMNVEV (reference sequence). Trimming stripped 3 bases from V and 4 bases from J, with 12 bases between. CDR3 length: 15 residues. The CDR3 DNA sequence: TGTGCCAGCAGTTTGGGCCTAGGGGATAATGAAAAACTGTTTTTT. It is translated as CASSLGLGDNEKLFF. Full variable domain (missing parts from reference TRBV27 and TRBJ1-4): EAQVTQNPRYLITVTGKKLTVTCSQNMNHEYMSWYRQDPGLGLRQIYYSMNVEVTDKGDVPEGYKVSRKEKRNFPLILESPSPNQTSLYFCASSLGLGDNEKLFFGSGTQLSVL.

The gene calls are TRBV5-6 and TRBJ2-7, with D possibly called TRBD1 or TRBD2 (5 bases each). The CDR3 contains 11 residues. Per the germline V gene, CDR1 is SGHDT and CDR2 is YYEEEE. V was shortened by 3 bases and J by 7 bases, with 8 bases between the two germline ends. CDR3 amino acids: CASSWDAEQYF. DNA for the CDR3: TGTGCCAGCAGCTGGGACGCTGAGCAGTACTTC.

V is TRBV10-2 and J is TRBJ1-2; tentative D call: TRBD1 (5 bases). Trimming left V 0 bases short and J 5 bases short, with 10 bases between. CDR1 and CDR2 from the germline V gene are WSHSY and SAAADI. The CDR3 covers 14 residues. CDR3 coding DNA: TGCGCCAGCAGTGAGTCTCCGGGGGGATATGGCTACACCTTC. This codes for CASSESPGGYGYTF.

The chain has TRBV5-5 and TRBJ2-5; weak D call: TRBD2 (5 bases). V was shortened by 1 base and J by 4 bases, with 14 bases between the two germline ends. CDR1 is SGHKS, CDR2 YYEKEE, per germline (reference sequence). There are 15 residues in the CDR3. The CDR3 sequence is CASSLTRGILETQYF. The CDR3 coding sequence is TGTGCCAGCAGCTTGACGCGAGGGATCTTAGAGACCCAGTACTTC.

A few counts support this clone. The rearrangement links TRBV27 to TRBJ1-1; unclear D gene. CDR1 is MNHEY, CDR2 SMNVEV, per germline (reference sequence). This CDR3 has 13 residues. V lost 0 bases and J lost 1, with 3 bases in between. This CDR3 reads CASSLSPNTEAFF. The CDR3 bases are TGTGCCAGCAGTTTATCCCCGAACACTGAAGCTTTCTTT.

The gene calls are TRBV7-9 and TRBJ1-5; D ambiguous. The CDR3 extends over 14 amino acids. The V gene lost 5 bases and the J gene lost 3 bases, with 11 bases spanning the gap. The germline CDR1 and CDR2 sequences are SEHNR and FQNEAQ (reference sequence). The CDR3 DNA sequence: TGTGCCAGCAGCCAAGAAGCGTTCAATCAGCCCCAGCATTTT. Residues: CASSQEAFNQPQHF. Together with reference TRBV7-9 and TRBJ1-5, the CDR3 gives the full variable domain: DTGVSQNPRHKITKRGQNVTFRCDPISEHNRLYWYRQTLGQGPEFLTYFQNEAQLEKSRLLSDRFSAERPKGSFSTLEIQRTEQGDSAMYLCASSQEAFNQPQHFGDGTRLSIL.

The chain couples TRBV6-1 to TRBJ2-6; no clear D. V was trimmed by 1 base and J by 3 bases, leaving 4 bases between them. Per the germline V gene, CDR1 is MNHNS and CDR2 is SASEGT. This CDR3 is built from 14 residues. CDR3 in amino acids: CASSEGGGANVLTF. For the CDR3, the DNA is TGTGCCAGCAGTGAAGGGGGTGGGGCCAACGTCCTGACTTTC.

This sequence joins TRBV12-5 and TRBJ2-1; D remains unclear. The CDR3 covers 13 residues. V was pared by 3 bases and J by 6 bases, with 9 bases between. Germline lookup yields CDR1 LGHNT and CDR2 FRNRAP. This chain's CDR3 is CASGLGSINEQFF. In nucleotides, the CDR3 is TGTGCTAGTGGTTTAGGGTCAATCAATGAGCAGTTCTTC. Full variable domain (missing parts from reference TRBV12-5 and TRBJ2-1): DARVTQTPRHKVTEMGQEVTMRCQPILGHNTVFWYRQTMMQGLELLAYFRNRAPLDDSGMPKDRFSAEMPDATLATLKIQPSEPRDSAVYFCASGLGSINEQFFGPGTRLTVL.